These 28 T cell receptor beta chains were sequenced from one sample in a study of blood T cell repertoires in COVID-19. TCRdb's copy holds only in-frame clones and misses some; the assay was immunoSEQ multiplex PCR. Seen here are under 200,000 clones, roughly 81% observed once, and the top ten hold less than 5.5%. The sequenced sample consisted of peripheral blood. Source of these receptors: an elderly woman with acute or convalescent COVID-19.

This chain joins TRBV5-4 and TRBJ1-1; tentatively, D is TRBD1 (5 bases). The CDR3 runs to 11 residues. CDR1 is SGHNT, CDR2 YYREEE, per germline (reference sequence). The V gene lost 0 bases and the J gene lost 8 bases, with 5 bases spanning the gap. CDR3 amino acids: CASSLAGEAFF. The CDR3 nucleotides read TGTGCCAGCAGCTTGGCAGGGGAAGCTTTCTTT.

The rearrangement uses TRBV5-5 and TRBJ1-1; D may be TRBD1 (5 bases). The V end lost 4 bases, the J end lost 7 bases, and 20 bases lay between the germline ends. The germline gives CDR1 SGHKS, CDR2 YYEKEE (reference sequence). This CDR3 contains 15 residues. In DNA form, the CDR3 reads TGTGCCAGCAGCGCGCTGTTGGGACGGGAGGGTGAAGCTTTCTTT. As protein: CASSALLGREGEAFF. The full variable domain, in which reference TRBV5-5 and TRBJ1-1 provide the parts outside the CDR3, is DAGVTQSPTHLIKTRGQQVTLRCSPISGHKSVSWYQQVLGQGPQFIFQYYEKEERGRGNFPDRFSARQFPNYSSELNVNALLLGDSALYLCASSALLGREGEAFFGQGTRLTVV.

The rearrangement joins TRBV30 to TRBJ2-7, with 9 bases matching TRBD2. In germline, CDR1 is GTSNPN, CDR2 SVGIG (reference sequence). V was pared by 0 bases and J by 2 bases, with 8 bases of the junction left unmatched. The CDR3 is 16 amino acids. CDR3 protein: CAWSVRGTSMAYEQYF. The CDR3 DNA is TGTGCCTGGAGTGTACGGGGGACTAGCATGGCCTACGAGCAGTACTTC.

This chain uses TRBV4-1 with TRBJ2-7; TRBD2 matches at 7 bases. CDR1 is MGHRA and CDR2 is YSYEKL in the germline V gene. The V and J ends lost 0 bases and 0 bases, in that order; junction bases with no gene match: 11. This CDR3 has 18 amino acids. CDR3 protein: CASSQDPVLAVSSYEQYF. In nucleotides, the CDR3 is TGCGCCAGCAGCCAAGATCCAGTCCTAGCGGTGAGCTCCTACGAGCAGTACTTC.

This sequence joins TRBV6-4 and TRBJ2-6; D might be TRBD1 (5 bases). The CDR3 length is 17 residues. V dropped 7 bases and J dropped 0 bases, with 16 bases sitting between them. Germline lookup yields CDR1 MRHNA and CDR2 SNTAGT. CDR3 in amino acids: CASTGYRSLSGANVLTF. In nucleotides, the CDR3 is TGTGCCAGCACCGGTTACAGGTCGCTCTCTGGGGCCAACGTCCTGACTTTC.

As DNA, the CDR3 is TGTGCCAGCAGCTTCGCGGGGGTCACAGATACGCAGTATTTT. Its protein product is CASSFAGVTDTQYF. V gene TRBV5-8 combines with J gene TRBJ2-3, with 7 positions matching TRBD2. The germline gives CDR1 SGHTS, CDR2 YDEGEE. CDR3 size: 14 residues. The ends lost 2 bases at V and 2 bases at J; junction bases unmatched: 2.

Here the CDR3 reads CASSTDRVQPQHF. Here the CDR3 DNA reads TGTGCCAGCAGTACGGACAGGGTGCAGCCCCAGCATTTT. The chain links TRBV6-5 to TRBJ1-5, with 8 bases identical to TRBD1. V was clipped by 5 bases and J by 7 bases; unmatched bases: 4. CDR3 length equals 13 residues. In germline, CDR1 is MNHEY, CDR2 SVGAGI.

The gene calls are TRBV19 and TRBJ1-2; 10 positions agree with TRBD1. This CDR3 region has 16 residues. CDR1 and CDR2 from the germline V gene are LNHDA and SQIVND (reference sequence). V shed 2 bases and J 8 bases; nucleotides not matched to a gene: 11. The CDR3 DNA follows: TGTGCCAGTAGTATATTCACCGGGACAGGGGCCCTCGGCTACACCTTC. Translation gives CASSIFTGTGALGYTF.

V is TRBV18 and J is TRBJ1-2, with 7 bases that match TRBD1. With 3 bases clipped from V and 1 base from J, the junction kept 2 bases outside the gene matches. Per the germline V gene, CDR1 is KGHSH and CDR2 is LQKENI. The CDR3 extends over 14 amino acids. CDR3 sequence: CASSPGTDNYGYTF. For the CDR3, the DNA is TGTGCCAGCTCACCTGGGACAGATAACTATGGCTACACCTTC.

The V call is TRBV18, the J call TRBJ1-3; D remains ambiguous. This CDR3 region has 17 residues. V lost 2 bases and J 0 bases, leaving 14 bases between the germline ends. CDR1 and CDR2 (germline): KGHSH, LQKENI. Written as DNA, the CDR3 is TGTGCCAGCTCACCATCGAGGTCGGTTAGCTCTGGAAACACCATATATTTT. It translates to CASSPSRSVSSGNTIYF.

J is TRBJ2-5 and V is TRBV29-1, with TRBD2 matching over 10 bases. The CDR3 is 17 amino acids. Germline V gene sequence: CDR1 SQVTM, CDR2 ANQGSEA. After removal of 1 base from V and 4 bases from J, the junction contained 12 bases not matched to a gene. CDR3 DNA: TGCAGCGTTGAAGTCGGGCTAGCGGGAGCCACAGGAGAGACCCAGTACTTC. Amino acids: CSVEVGLAGATGETQYF.

CDR3 protein: CASSQDLSVHSGANVLTF. The CDR3, as DNA: TGTGCCAGCAGCCAAGACCTGTCGGTTCACTCTGGGGCCAACGTCCTGACTTTC. This rearrangement joins TRBV14 to TRBJ2-6; D ambiguous. The V gene's germline CDR1 is SGHDN and CDR2 FVKESK. This CDR3 has 18 residues. Trimming cost V 0 bases and J 0 bases, with 12 bases left between them. Filled out from reference TRBV14 and TRBJ2-6, the complete variable domain reads EAGVTQFPSHSVIEKGQTVTLRCDPISGHDNLYWYRRVMGKEIKFLLHFVKESKQDESGMPNNRFLAERTGGTYSTLKVQPAELEDSGVYFCASSQDLSVHSGANVLTFGAGSRLTVL.

The chain recombines TRBV24-1 with TRBJ2-3; D perhaps matches TRBD2 (6 bases). The CDR3 runs to 15 residues. The germline V and J ends were trimmed by 5 bases and 2 bases, with 13 bases remaining between them. Germline V gene lookup returns CDR1 KGHDR and CDR2 SFDVKD. The CDR3 DNA follows: TGTGCCACCAGTGTAGGGCAGGGACTCACAGATACGCAGTATTTT. Its protein is CATSVGQGLTDTQYF.

This sequence joins TRBV5-4 and TRBJ1-6; 7 bases match TRBD1. The V gene's germline CDR1 is SGHNT and CDR2 YYREEE (reference sequence). The CDR3 spans 13 residues. Trimming took 5 bases from V and 8 from J; bases not matched to a gene: 4. The chain's CDR3 is CASRRDSYSPLHF. The CDR3 nucleotides read TGTGCCAGCAGACGGGACAGTTATTCACCCCTCCACTTT. The full variable domain, completed using reference TRBV5-4 and TRBJ1-6, is ETGVTQSPTHLIKTRGQQVTLRCSSQSGHNTVSWYQQALGQGPQFIFQYYREEENGRGNFPPRFSGLQFPNYSSELNVNALELDDSALYLCASRRDSYSPLHFGNGTRLTVT.

V and J are TRBV4-3 and TRBJ1-1; possibly TRBD1 for D (5 bases). Germline CDR1 is LGHNA and CDR2 is YSLEER. The CDR3 extends over 15 amino acids. Between the trimmed V and J ends, which lost 0 bases and 0 bases, there was a span of 8 bases. CDR3 residues: CASSQDRGVNTEAFF. The CDR3 DNA reads TGCGCCAGCAGCCAAGATCGGGGGGTGAACACTGAAGCTTTCTTT.

The chain links TRBV6-5 to TRBJ2-1; TRBD2 matches 9 bases. The length of the CDR3 is 16 residues. Germline V gene sequence: CDR1 MNHEY, CDR2 SVGAGI. Unmatched junction bases numbered 4, after V lost 0 bases and J lost 4 bases. The CDR3, as DNA: TGTGCCAGCAGTTACTCCCCCGCGGGAGGGTACAATGAGCAGTTCTTC. It codes for CASSYSPAGGYNEQFF.

The chain is built from TRBV7-9 and TRBJ1-3, with 10 positions matching TRBD1. The CDR3 contains 17 residues. CDR1 and CDR2 (germline): SEHNR, FQNEAQ (reference sequence). V was pared by 5 bases and J by 4 bases, with 11 bases of the junction left unmatched. CDR3 nucleotide sequence: TGTGCCAGCAGCGTCCGATTGGGACAGGGGACAGGAAACACCATATATTTT. Translated, it gives CASSVRLGQGTGNTIYF.

The chain combines TRBV28 with TRBJ1-1, with 8 bases that match TRBD1. This CDR3 contains 12 residues. Per the germline V gene, CDR1 is MDHEN and CDR2 is SYDVKM. V was pared by 5 bases and J by 11 bases, with 7 bases of the junction left unmatched. CDR3 region: CASSPVTGDAFF. In DNA, the CDR3 is TGTGCCAGCAGTCCCGTGACAGGGGACGCTTTCTTT.

This clone was found a few times. The chain employs TRBV21-1 and TRBJ1-2; the D call in the table, TRBD1, was not verified against the DNA. TRBV21-1 is a listed pseudogene. CDR3 length: 15 amino acids. The CDR3 DNA follows: TGTGCCAGCAGTACGGACAGGCGGAACACCTATGGCTACACCTTC. Encoded protein: CASSTDRRNTYGYTF.

The V and J genes are TRBV5-1 and TRBJ2-7; 8 bases are a match to TRBD1. Trimming took 2 bases from V and 7 from J; bases not matched to a gene: 8. The germline gives CDR1 SGHRS, CDR2 YFSETQ. The CDR3 has 14 amino acids. This chain's CDR3 is CASSLTGGSGEQYF. CDR3 nucleotide sequence: TGCGCCAGCAGCTTAACAGGGGGTTCCGGTGAGCAGTACTTC.

The rearrangement links TRBV28 to TRBJ1-5, with TRBD1 identical over 7 bases. The junction had 13 bases not matched to a gene; V was cut back by 4 bases and J by 4 bases. Germline CDR1 reads MDHEN; CDR2 reads SYDVKM. The CDR3 contains 17 residues. The CDR3 sequence: CASSSRGGSRLNQPQHF. The CDR3 coding sequence is TGTGCCAGCAGTTCCAGAGGGGGCTCTCGCCTTAATCAGCCCCAGCATTTT.

This rearrangement joins TRBV6-1 to TRBJ2-7; 8 bases are a match to TRBD2. The germline V gene has CDR1 MNHNS and CDR2 SASEGT. The CDR3 has 14 amino acids. V shed 4 bases and J 7 bases; nucleotides not matched to a gene: 9. For the CDR3, the DNA is TGTGCCAGCAGTGTTAGCGGGGTAACAAGGGAGCAGTACTTC. It specifies CASSVSGVTREQYF.

The chain joins TRBV7-2 to TRBJ2-4; 7 positions agree with TRBD2. The CDR3 sequence is 15 residues long. Per the germline V gene, CDR1 is SGHTA and CDR2 is FQGNSA. V lost 5 bases to trimming and J lost 0 bases; unmatched junction nucleotides: 4. Here the CDR3 DNA reads TGTGCCAGCAGCGGAGCGGGATCAGCCAAAAACATTCAGTACTTC. Translated: CASSGAGSAKNIQYF.

V usage is TRBV4-3 and J usage is TRBJ1-3; TRBD1 matches 7 bases. V trimming: 6 bases; J trimming: 0 bases; junction bases outside the gene matches: 5. Germline lookup yields CDR1 LGHNA and CDR2 YSLEER. The CDR3 is 15 amino acids. The CDR3 protein is CASSRQGGSGNTIYF. Written as DNA, the CDR3 is TGCGCCAGCAGTAGGCAGGGGGGCTCTGGAAACACCATATATTTT.

The rearrangement uses TRBV19 and TRBJ2-7; 9 bases line up with TRBD2. Germline V gives CDR1 LNHDA, CDR2 SQIVND (reference sequence). This CDR3 has 15 amino acids. Trimming at V came to 3 bases and at J to 2 bases, leaving 5 bases not matched to a gene. CDR3 loop: CASSMTPSGTYEQYF. In DNA form, the CDR3 reads TGTGCCAGTAGTATGACCCCTAGCGGGACCTACGAGCAGTACTTC. The complete variable domain, with remaining parts taken from reference TRBV19 and TRBJ2-7, reads DGGITQSPKYLFRKEGQNVTLSCEQNLNHDAMYWYRQDPGQGLRLIYYSQIVNDFQKGDIAEGYSVSREKKESFPLTVTSAQKNPTAFYLCASSMTPSGTYEQYFGPGTRLTVT.

The J gene is TRBJ1-5, the V gene TRBV27, with a possible D match to TRBD1 (5 bases). In germline, CDR1 is MNHEY, CDR2 SMNVEV (reference sequence). Trimming took 3 bases from V and 7 from J, leaving 13 bases between them. The CDR3 spans 14 residues. CDR3 sequence reads: CASSFTTAGQPQHF. DNA for the CDR3: TGTGCCAGCAGTTTTACGACAGCCGGACAGCCCCAGCATTTT.

V gene TRBV27 combines with J gene TRBJ1-5, with 9 positions matching TRBD1. Germline CDR1 and CDR2: MNHEY and SMNVEV (reference sequence). V dropped 10 bases and J dropped 2; count of bases not matched to a gene: 9. This CDR3 has 15 amino acids. The CDR3 loop is CATARDRDGNQPQHF. CDR3 sequence (DNA): TGTGCCACCGCCAGGGACAGGGACGGCAATCAGCCCCAGCATTTT.

This clone was seen only once. V is TRBV6-5 and J is TRBJ2-7; D not resolved. The CDR3 spans 11 residues. Trimming pared 6 bases from V and 3 bases from J, leaving 6 bases between. The V gene's germline CDR1 is MNHEY and CDR2 SVGAGI. In DNA form, the CDR3 reads TGTGCCAGCAGCTCGGTCTACGAGCAGTACTTC. Its translation: CASSSVYEQYF.